Shown below are 23 T cell receptor beta chains from a single sample sequenced in a study of T-cell reconstitution after alpha-beta-depleted transplantation in children. The library targeted TCRbeta and was prepared with unique molecular identifiers. TCRdb processed the PCR reads anew with MiXCR; each CDR3 protein has one entry. Counted here are more than 200,000 distinct CDR3 sequences, around 25% occurring once; the ten biggest clones make up 4.5% to 5.5%. The source material was PBMCs, mostly from graft donor cells, sampled 360 days after TCRalphabeta/CD19-depleted stem cell transplant. Receptors were obtained from a female patient aged 2-9 years who had a stem cell transplant for congenital amegakaryocytic thrombocytopenia, so the T cells may come from the graft donor.

This clonotype came up once. The chain is built from TRBV5-1 and TRBJ2-6; 8 bases are a match to TRBD1. Germline assignment: CDR1 SGHRS and CDR2 YFSETQ. The CDR3 has 19 residues. Trimming took 5 bases from V and 0 from J; bases not matched to a gene: 13. The CDR3 region is CASRRAPGTGGSGANVLTF. The DNA for the CDR3 is TGCGCCAGCAGACGCGCCCCCGGGACAGGAGGCTCTGGGGCCAACGTCCTGACTTTC. The full variable domain, rest sourced from reference TRBV5-1 and TRBJ2-6, is KAGVTQTPRYLIKTRGQQVTLSCSPISGHRSVSWYQQTPGQGLQFLFEYFSETQRNKGNFPGRFSGRQFSNSRSEMNVSTLELGDSALYLCASRRAPGTGGSGANVLTFGAGSRLTVL.

In this sample, this clonotype turned up a few times. V is TRBV2 and J is TRBJ2-5; no reliable D call. The V end was cut by 10 bases, the J end by 0 bases, with 9 bases between. Germline assignment: CDR1 SNHLY and CDR2 FYNNEI. This CDR3 has 12 amino acids. As DNA, the CDR3 is TGTGCCACCTGGACGGACCAAGAGACCCAGTACTTC. It encodes CATWTDQETQYF.

V usage is TRBV18 and J usage is TRBJ2-7; D uncertain. Germline CDR1 reads KGHSH; CDR2 reads LQKENI. The CDR3 is made up of 15 amino acids. Trimming stripped 2 bases from V and 6 bases from J, with 17 bases between. CDR3 DNA sequence: TGTGCCAGCTCACCATTAAGGACCCCGGTTGGCGAGCAGTACTTC. It codes for CASSPLRTPVGEQYF.

V usage is TRBV7-9 and J usage is TRBJ2-7; D remains ambiguous. This CDR3 comprises 14 residues. V dropped 5 bases and J dropped 2 bases, with 13 bases sitting between them. The germline V gene has CDR1 SEHNR and CDR2 FQNEAQ (reference sequence). The CDR3 spells CASSLGKGPYEQYF. CDR3 DNA: TGTGCCAGCAGCCTAGGGAAGGGTCCCTACGAGCAGTACTTC.

This clonotype came up a few times. J is TRBJ1-2 and V is TRBV19; 7 nucleotides line up with TRBD1. V lost 3 bases and J lost 6; bases outside the gene matches: 1. The germline gives CDR1 LNHDA, CDR2 SQIVND (reference sequence). This CDR3 spans 12 amino acids. The CDR3 DNA sequence: TGTGCCAGTAGTATGCAGGGGGATGGCTACACCTTC. Translated: CASSMQGDGYTF.

This chain links TRBV12-3 or TRBV12-4 with TRBJ1-5; D unclear. The germline V and J ends were trimmed by 7 bases and 4 bases, with 8 bases remaining between them. This CDR3 is 12 amino acids long. In DNA, the CDR3 is TGTGCCAGCACCGTAGGGAATCAGCCCCAGCATTTT. Its translation is CASTVGNQPQHF.

The rearrangement joins TRBV12-3 or TRBV12-4 to TRBJ1-1; 9 bases fit TRBD1. The V gene end was trimmed by 6 bases and the J gene end by 3 bases; junction bases not matched to a gene: 8. This CDR3 has 15 amino acids. CDR3 sequence (DNA): TGTGCCAGCAGCCTACAGGGGGCGGAGGACACTGAAGCTTTCTTT. Translation: CASSLQGAEDTEAFF.

This chain connects TRBV20-1 to TRBJ2-1; D not certain. Per germline, CDR1 DFQATT and CDR2 SNEGSKA (reference sequence). This CDR3 contains 11 residues. The CDR3, as DNA: TGCATCCTGACCTCGCACAATGAGCAGTTCTTC. Amino acid sequence: CILTSHNEQFF.

The chain recombines TRBV5-1 with TRBJ2-5; 11 positions agree with TRBD1. Unmatched junction bases numbered 4, after V lost 4 bases and J lost 2 bases. The CDR3 consists of 15 residues. Per the germline V gene, CDR1 is SGHRS and CDR2 is YFSETQ. The CDR3 here is CASSPGDRGQETQYF. For the CDR3, the DNA is TGCGCCAGCAGCCCCGGGGACAGGGGGCAAGAGACCCAGTACTTC.

This clonotype occurred many times. The rearrangement links TRBV6-5 to TRBJ2-7, with D perhaps given as TRBD1 or TRBD2 (5 bases each). Trimming removed 6 bases from V and 5 bases from J, with 8 bases in between. The CDR3 spans 11 residues. Germline V gives CDR1 MNHEY, CDR2 SVGAGI. The CDR3 DNA reads as TGTGCCAGCAGCCGGGGCCACGAGCAGTACTTC. As protein: CASSRGHEQYF.

This chain links TRBV19 with TRBJ1-5; a possible D gene is TRBD1 (6 bases). Germline loops: CDR1 LNHDA, CDR2 SQIVND (reference sequence). V was pared by 1 base and J by 3 bases, with 13 bases between. The CDR3 has 16 residues. The CDR3 DNA is TGTGCCAGTAGTATAGTCTTTTCGGGGGCCAATCAGCCCCAGCATTTT. Residues: CASSIVFSGANQPQHF. Variable domain in full (rest from reference TRBV19 and TRBJ1-5): DGGITQSPKYLFRKEGQNVTLSCEQNLNHDAMYWYRQDPGQGLRLIYYSQIVNDFQKGDIAEGYSVSREKKESFPLTVTSAQKNPTAFYLCASSIVFSGANQPQHFGDGTRLSIL.

This rearrangement joins TRBV28 to TRBJ1-5; 9 positions match TRBD1. With 4 bases clipped from V and 2 bases from J, the junction kept 12 bases outside the gene matches. The CDR3 consists of 18 residues. The germline V gene encodes CDR1 MDHEN and CDR2 SYDVKM. CDR3 sequence (DNA): TGTGCCAGCAGTTCCGGGACAGGGAAACGGGGGCGCAATCAGCCCCAGCATTTT. This gives the protein CASSSGTGKRGRNQPQHF.

This clonotype came up a few times. The rearrangement links TRBV5-4 to TRBJ2-1, with 8 bases lining up with TRBD1. J lost 6 bases, V lost 5 bases, and 7 bases had no gene match. The CDR3 covers 14 residues. Germline CDR1 reads SGHNT; CDR2 reads YYREEE (reference sequence). Written as DNA, the CDR3 is TGTGCCAGCAGACCTGGACAGGGCGGCAATGAGCAGTTCTTC. Translated: CASRPGQGGNEQFF.

This clonotype was detected a few times. This sequence joins TRBV6-1 and TRBJ1-5; D is possibly TRBD1 (5 bases). CDR1 and CDR2 from the germline V gene are MNHNS and SASEGT. Trimming took 11 bases from V and 0 from J, leaving 8 bases between them. The CDR3 loop spans 12 amino acids. CDR3 region: CASRDSNQPQHF. Here the CDR3 DNA reads TGTGCCTCCAGGGATAGCAATCAGCCCCAGCATTTT.

This clonotype came up a few times. The chain combines TRBV6-2 or TRBV6-3 with TRBJ2-2; D may match TRBD1 or TRBD2 (5 bases each). The CDR3 extends over 12 amino acids. The V and J ends lost 10 bases and 5 bases respectively, with 11 bases between them. The V gene's germline CDR1 is MNHEY and CDR2 SVGEGT. The CDR3 reads CATNWGTGELFF. The CDR3 DNA reads TGTGCCACCAACTGGGGGACCGGGGAGCTGTTTTTT.

J is TRBJ2-4 and V is TRBV25-1, with TRBD1 identical over 10 bases. Losses at the gene ends were 6 bases for V and 6 bases for J; bases not matched to a gene: 5. The CDR3 length is 14 residues. Germline V gives CDR1 MGHDK, CDR2 SYGVNS. The CDR3 DNA follows: TGTGCCAGCAGGGGACAGGGGAAGGTAAACATTCAGTACTTC. Protein sequence: CASRGQGKVNIQYF.

This clonotype was recorded a few times. J is TRBJ2-1 and V is TRBV20-1; 12 positions agree with TRBD2. V lost 3 bases and J lost 8; bases outside the gene matches: 8. This CDR3 is 15 amino acids long. Per the germline V gene, CDR1 is DFQATT and CDR2 is SNEGSKA (reference sequence). The chain's CDR3 is CSASTSGLAGYEQFF. DNA of the CDR3: TGCAGTGCTAGTACTTCAGGACTAGCGGGGTATGAGCAGTTCTTC.

This chain connects TRBV11-2 to TRBJ2-3, with TRBD2 matching over 9 bases. CDR3 length: 16 residues. J lost 2 bases, V lost 4 bases, and 7 bases had no gene match. CDR1 is SGHAT and CDR2 is FQNNGV in the germline V gene. This CDR3 is CASSSLTSGTTDTQYF. The CDR3 nucleotides are TGTGCCAGCAGCTCCCTGACTAGCGGCACCACAGATACGCAGTATTTT.

The chain has TRBV13 and TRBJ1-1; D gene ambiguous. Germline assignment: CDR1 PRHDT and CDR2 FYEKMQ (reference sequence). V shed 2 bases and J shed 6 bases, with 10 bases lying between them. The CDR3 extends over 13 amino acids. The CDR3 region has the DNA TGTGCCAGCAGCTTACAGTCGTTACCTGAAGCTTTCTTT. Encoded protein: CASSLQSLPEAFF. Complete variable domain (other parts from reference TRBV13 and TRBJ1-1): AAGVIQSPRHLIKEKRETATLKCYPIPRHDTVYWYQQGPGQDPQFLISFYEKMQSDKGSIPDRFSAQQFSDYHSELNMSSLELGDSALYFCASSLQSLPEAFFGQGTRLTVV.

The J gene is TRBJ2-5, the V gene TRBV23-1; D unclear. TRBV23-1 is designated an ORF whose function remains uncertain. The CDR3 is 14 amino acids. Trimming left V 3 bases short and J 3 bases short, with 11 bases between. The CDR3 DNA reads TGCGCCAGCAGTCACTGGCGGCAAAAAGAGACCCAGTACTTC. Translating gives CASSHWRQKETQYF.

A remark on this clonotype: The CDR3 end shows no conserved phenylalanine or tryptophan, and so a read error is likely. The chain is built from TRBV9 and TRBJ1-2; the D is unclear. The length of the CDR3 is 15 residues. Deletions cut 0 bases from V and 3 bases from J, with 12 bases between. CDR1 is SGDLS, CDR2 YYNGEE, per germline. Here the CDR3 reads CASSVDGGPDYGYTC. CDR3 sequence (DNA): TGTGCCAGCAGCGTAGATGGAGGGCCAGACTATGGCTACACCTGC.

This chain joins TRBV24-1 and TRBJ2-1; possible D gene TRBD2, 6 bases. V shed 3 bases and J shed 10 bases, with 12 bases lying between them. The CDR3 contains 13 residues. CDR1 and CDR2 (germline): KGHDR, SFDVKD. CDR3 residues: CATSDLGLLEQFF. DNA for the CDR3: TGTGCCACCAGTGATCTGGGACTTTTGGAGCAGTTCTTC.

Only a few counts were recorded for this clonotype. This sequence joins TRBV18 and TRBJ1-4; D is undetermined. The V end was cut by 4 bases, the J end by 0 bases, with 15 bases between. There are 17 residues in the CDR3. The germline V gene encodes CDR1 KGHSH and CDR2 LQKENI. The CDR3 loop is CASSLTPKSATNEKLFF. Here the CDR3 DNA reads TGTGCCAGCTCACTGACACCGAAGTCTGCAACTAATGAAAAACTGTTTTTT.